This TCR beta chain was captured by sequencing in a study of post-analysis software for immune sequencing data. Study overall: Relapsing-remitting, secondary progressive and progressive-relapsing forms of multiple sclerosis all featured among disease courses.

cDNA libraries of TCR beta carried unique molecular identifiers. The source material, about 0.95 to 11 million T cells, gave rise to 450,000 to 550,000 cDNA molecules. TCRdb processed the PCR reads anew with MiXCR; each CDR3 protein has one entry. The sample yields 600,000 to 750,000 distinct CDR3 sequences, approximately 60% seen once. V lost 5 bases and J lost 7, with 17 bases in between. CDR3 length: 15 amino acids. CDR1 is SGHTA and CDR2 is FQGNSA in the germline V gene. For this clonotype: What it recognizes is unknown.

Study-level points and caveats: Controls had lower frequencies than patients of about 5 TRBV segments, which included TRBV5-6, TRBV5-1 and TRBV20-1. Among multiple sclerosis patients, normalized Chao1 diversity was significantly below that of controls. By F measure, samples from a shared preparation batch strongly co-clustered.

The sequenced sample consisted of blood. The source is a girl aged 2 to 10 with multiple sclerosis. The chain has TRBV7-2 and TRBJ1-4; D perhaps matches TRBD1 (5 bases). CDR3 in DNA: TGTGCCAGCAGCCCAGGACGGATGGGGGGTGAAAAACTGTTTTTT. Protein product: CASSPGRMGGEKLFF.